This T cell receptor (beta chain) was retrieved from a study of blood T cell repertoires in COVID-19. For the study at large: Italy, Spain and the United States were the sources of the convalescent and acute COVID-19 samples.

The CDR3 has 15 amino acids. Deletions cut 6 bases from V and 2 bases from J, with 15 bases between. Germline V gene data show CDR1 as LNHDA and CDR2 as SQIVND (reference sequence). Here immunoSEQ multiplex PCR was the method, and the copy in TCRdb shows in-frame clones only, minus some. The table lists 150,000 or so clones, around 81% of them singletons. Input material: peripheral blood. V and J are TRBV19 and TRBJ2-3; D might be TRBD1 (6 bases). The clonotype originates from a woman aged 60-75 years with acute or convalescent COVID-19. The CDR3 nucleotides are TGTGCCAGTAGCGGTACGCAGGGGACCACAGATACGCAGTATTTT. Its translation is CASSGTQGTTDTQYF.